The 20 T cell receptor beta chains below were found in one sample sequenced in a study of cytomegalovirus exposure and HLA in healthy donors. In the PCR, 60 Vbeta and 13 Jbeta primers were used. The table came from immunoSEQ multiplex PCR; TCRdb's copy has only in-frame clones and leaves some out. Among more than 95,000 clones, approximately 73% were seen once, and the ten largest hold approximately 4.3%. The sequenced sample was PBMCs. Receptors were obtained from a man in his sixties in good health and CMV-seropositive.

This chain links TRBV30 with TRBJ2-1, with 9 positions matching TRBD1. The CDR3 is 15 residues long. V shed 0 bases, J shed 5 bases, and the junction held 5 bases outside the gene matches. Germline assignment: CDR1 GTSNPN and CDR2 SVGIG (reference sequence). The CDR3 nucleotides read TGTGCCTGGAGTGTTCACAGGGGGCTCGACAATGAGCAGTTCTTC. It yields the protein CAWSVHRGLDNEQFF.

V gene TRBV4-1 combines with J gene TRBJ2-7; 11 bases agree with TRBD2. The CDR3 covers 15 residues. Germline V gene sequence: CDR1 MGHRA, CDR2 YSYEKL. With 1 base clipped from V and 3 bases from J, the junction kept 2 bases outside the gene matches. The CDR3 loop is CASSQVTSGNYEQYF. CDR3 nucleotide sequence: TGCGCCAGCAGCCAAGTGACTAGCGGGAACTACGAGCAGTACTTC.

The chain uses TRBV27 and TRBJ2-1; tentative D call: TRBD2 (6 bases). CDR1 is MNHEY, CDR2 SMNVEV, per germline (reference sequence). Trimming pared 5 bases from V and 4 bases from J, leaving 12 bases between. The CDR3 consists of 14 residues. In nucleotides, the CDR3 is TGTGCCAGCAGTAAAGGGGCGGGGTACAATGAGCAGTTCTTC. Its translation is CASSKGAGYNEQFF.

This clone was detected only a few times. The chain uses TRBV29-1 and TRBJ2-2, with 7 bases that match TRBD1. The ends lost 7 bases at V and 0 bases at J; junction bases unmatched: 8. This CDR3 has 15 residues. Germline V CDR1 and CDR2: SQVTM, ANQGSEA. CDR3 nucleotides: TGCAGCGGACGAGCCGGGACAGCGAACACCGGGGAGCTGTTTTTT. Amino acids: CSGRAGTANTGELFF.

The chain is built from TRBV5-6 and TRBJ2-7; maybe TRBD2 (5 bases). Trimming cost V 5 bases and J 0 bases, with 12 bases left between them. Germline loops: CDR1 SGHDT, CDR2 YYEEEE. The CDR3 is made up of 14 amino acids. CDR3 nucleotides: TGTGCCAGCAGGTATGGACTGGTCTCCTACGAGCAGTACTTC. This gives the protein CASRYGLVSYEQYF.

The rearrangement joins TRBV4-1 to TRBJ2-5; unclear D gene. V gave up 4 bases and J gave up 4 bases, with 13 bases separating them. This CDR3 has 14 amino acids. Germline loops: CDR1 MGHRA, CDR2 YSYEKL. CDR3 residues: CASSREHNRETQYF. The CDR3 DNA is TGCGCCAGCAGCCGAGAGCACAACCGAGAGACCCAGTACTTC.

This clone showed up just once. The chain combines TRBV29-1 with TRBJ1-6; 7 bases agree with TRBD1. CDR1 SQVTM and CDR2 ANQGSEA come from the germline V gene. The CDR3 covers 17 residues. With 1 base clipped from V and 7 bases from J, the junction kept 13 bases outside the gene matches. CDR3 protein: CSVEVPINRGVNSPLHF. The CDR3 DNA reads as TGCAGCGTTGAAGTACCAATTAACAGGGGCGTGAATTCACCCCTCCACTTT.

This chain links TRBV28 with TRBJ1-1; D call uncertain. Germline V lookup: CDR1 MDHEN, CDR2 SYDVKM. V lost 4 bases and J 1 base, leaving 4 bases between the germline ends. CDR3 length: 12 amino acids. The CDR3, as DNA: TGTGCCAGCAGTTCCGGGAACACTGAAGCTTTCTTT. It encodes CASSSGNTEAFF.

The rearrangement links TRBV5-1 to TRBJ2-2, with D possibly TRBD1 on 6 matching bases. Trimming removed 4 bases from V and 6 bases from J, with 16 bases in between. This CDR3 is built from 15 residues. Germline V gene lookup returns CDR1 SGHRS and CDR2 YFSETQ. The DNA for the CDR3 is TGCGCCAGCAGCCCAGCATCAGGGGATGCCGGGGAGCTGTTTTTT. Translating gives CASSPASGDAGELFF.

This chain uses TRBV10-2 with TRBJ1-1, with 7 positions matching TRBD1. With V trimmed by 8 bases and J by 1 base, 4 bases remained unmatched. This CDR3 spans 13 amino acids. The germline V gene has CDR1 WSHSY and CDR2 SAAADI. CDR3: CASRDSANTEAFF. In DNA, the CDR3 is TGCGCCAGCCGGGACAGCGCGAACACTGAAGCTTTCTTT.

This clone was recorded once. The V call is TRBV5-1, the J call TRBJ2-1; D possibly corresponds to TRBD1 (5 bases). V gave up 0 bases and J gave up 4 bases, with 11 bases separating them. CDR1 SGHRS and CDR2 YFSETQ come from the germline V gene. The CDR3 totals 15 residues. Here the CDR3 DNA reads TGCGCCAGCAGCTTGGTGTCAGGACAATACAATGAGCAGTTCTTC. Its translation: CASSLVSGQYNEQFF.

The gene calls are TRBV19 and TRBJ2-7; D perhaps matches TRBD1 (5 bases). CDR3 length: 16 amino acids. The germline CDR1 and CDR2 sequences are LNHDA and SQIVND (reference sequence). V was pared by 5 bases and J by 6 bases, with 23 bases between. CDR3 sequence: CASSSRPNRGSREQYF. The CDR3 region has the DNA TGTGCCAGTAGTTCCCGCCCGAATAGGGGCTCCCGCGAGCAGTACTTC. Full variable domain (remainder filled in from reference TRBV19 and TRBJ2-7): DGGITQSPKYLFRKEGQNVTLSCEQNLNHDAMYWYRQDPGQGLRLIYYSQIVNDFQKGDIAEGYSVSREKKESFPLTVTSAQKNPTAFYLCASSSRPNRGSREQYFGPGTRLTVT.

The chain couples TRBV27 to TRBJ2-7, with 9 bases lining up with TRBD1. This CDR3 contains 13 residues. J was trimmed by 6 bases and V by 6 bases; bases with no gene match: 6. The germline V gene has CDR1 MNHEY and CDR2 SMNVEV (reference sequence). DNA for the CDR3: TGTGCCAGCAGACGGGACAGGGAGAGCGAGCAGTACTTC. This translates into CASRRDRESEQYF.

This clone was seen more than once but under ten times. The junction departs from the called germline gene at one end, perhaps through a read error. The rearrangement joins TRBV10-2 to TRBJ2-3; no reliable D call. CDR3 length: 12 residues. Per the germline V gene, CDR1 is WSHSY and CDR2 is SAAADI. The CDR3 DNA is TGCGCCAGCAGTGTGAGCATAGATACGCAGTATTTT. Its translation is CASSVSIDTQYF.

This clone was seen a handful of times. The rearrangement joins TRBV20-1 to TRBJ1-2; no definite D call. Trimming took off 7 bases at V and 3 bases at J, with 9 bases between the two ends. This CDR3 contains 11 residues. CDR1 is DFQATT, CDR2 SNEGSKA, per germline (reference sequence). The CDR3 protein is CSERKDYGYTF. As DNA, the CDR3 is TGCAGTGAGCGCAAAGACTATGGCTACACCTTC.

J is TRBJ2-1 and V is TRBV2, with TRBD1 identical over 7 bases. There are 14 residues in the CDR3. The germline gives CDR1 SNHLY, CDR2 FYNNEI. V lost 6 bases, J lost 9 bases, and 11 bases stayed unmatched. In DNA, the CDR3 is TGTGCCAGCAGGGGTCTTGTGACAGGGAGTGAGCAGTTCTTC. Amino acid sequence: CASRGLVTGSEQFF.

CDR3 in amino acids: CASTLGQGGFAFF. The CDR3 coding sequence is TGTGCCAGCACCCTCGGACAGGGTGGGTTCGCTTTCTTT. V usage is TRBV2 and J usage is TRBJ1-1; 8 bases fit TRBD1. Germline-derived CDR1 and CDR2 are SNHLY and FYNNEI. Trimming at V came to 7 bases and at J to 11 bases, leaving 12 bases not matched to a gene. CDR3 size: 13 residues.

The gene calls are TRBV28 and TRBJ1-2, with D perhaps TRBD1 (6 bases). This CDR3 contains 14 residues. Germline-derived CDR1 and CDR2 are MDHEN and SYDVKM. The V end was cut by 2 bases, the J end by 3 bases, with 10 bases between. The CDR3 DNA follows: TGTGCCAGCAGTTTAGAAGGACAGTACTATGGCTACACCTTC. Its protein is CASSLEGQYYGYTF.

A few counts support this clone. Additional DNA sequences in this sample encode the identical CDR3. The rearrangement joins TRBV2 to TRBJ2-7; 8 nucleotides match TRBD1. Germline CDR1 SNHLY, CDR2 FYNNEI. This CDR3 contains 14 residues. With 6 bases clipped from V and 6 bases from J, the junction kept 10 bases outside the gene matches. The CDR3 is CASRRGQGAFEQYF. The DNA for the CDR3 is TGTGCCAGCAGGAGGGGGCAGGGGGCCTTCGAGCAGTACTTC.

This clone was detected only once. The CDR3 region is CASSPGGDGEKLFF. The CDR3 DNA sequence: TGTGCCAGCAGCCCCGGGGGGGATGGGGAAAAACTGTTTTTT. The chain joins TRBV5-4 to TRBJ1-4, with D perhaps matching TRBD1 (5 bases). The CDR3 loop spans 14 amino acids. The germline V gene encodes CDR1 SGHNT and CDR2 YYREEE (reference sequence). Trimming removed 4 bases from V and 8 bases from J, with 15 bases in between. Full variable domain (missing parts from reference TRBV5-4 and TRBJ1-4): ETGVTQSPTHLIKTRGQQVTLRCSSQSGHNTVSWYQQALGQGPQFIFQYYREEENGRGNFPPRFSGLQFPNYSSELNVNALELDDSALYLCASSPGGDGEKLFFGSGTQLSVL.